One T cell receptor beta chain is described in this entry. Antigen specificity is unknown. TCR beta libraries were made by quantitative 5'-RACE with molecular barcodes. In TCRdb, the 5' RACE reads were re-called with MiXCR into one record per CDR3 protein. The table records 350,000 or so distinct CDR3 sequences, roughly 14% of them present only once. This specimen comes from a study of CD8 T cells in ankylosing spondylitis. Regarding the study as a whole: The authors found the disease-linked clones to be CD8+ and relatively rare in peripheral blood. Among TCR beta sequences, a motif of several highly homologous variants appeared characteristic of ankylosing spondylitis blood.

CDR3 size: 16 residues. V lost 1 base to trimming and J lost 3 bases, with 16 bases between them. Germline V gives CDR1 SGHRS, CDR2 YFSETQ. Sequencing used blood, either unsorted or a sorted T cell fraction (not recorded which). This clonotype originated in a male donor with ankylosing spondylitis or in good health (not recorded which). The V gene is TRBV5-1, the J gene TRBJ1-2; D may be TRBD1 (5 bases). The CDR3 region is CASSLMGRGSDYGYTF. The CDR3 nucleotides are TGCGCCAGCAGCTTGATGGGGCGCGGGTCGGACTATGGCTACACCTTC.